The 3 T cell receptor beta chains in this list originate from one sample, sequenced in a study of T cells in Graves' hyperthyroidism and ophthalmopathy. Amplification targeted TCR beta CDR3 regions from RNA transcripts. Using the HTBI primer set, a first-round RT-PCR was run on the TCR CDR3. One entry per CDR3 protein, called by TCRdb with MiXCR from the multiplex PCR reads. Altogether a few hundred thousand distinct CDR3 sequences are present, 14% to 15% being singletons, with the ten largest covering about 30%. The sample comprised blood. The source is a woman in her 30s with Graves' hyperthyroidism.

This clonotype was recorded at least ten times. The chain employs TRBV20-1 and TRBJ2-1; D possibly corresponds to TRBD2 (5 bases). The CDR3 consists of 15 residues. Germline CDR1 is DFQATT and CDR2 is SNEGSKA (reference sequence). The ends were cut back, 3 bases at V and 2 bases at J, with 14 bases in the middle. CDR3 nucleotide sequence: TGCAGTGCTAGTCCCCCCCAGAGGGCCTACAATGAGCAGTTCTTC. Translated: CSASPPQRAYNEQFF.

The table lists this clonotype with a few counts. The rearrangement joins TRBV18 to TRBJ2-1; D is perhaps TRBD1 (5 bases). Germline CDR1 is KGHSH and CDR2 is LQKENI. Trimming pared 3 bases from V and 5 bases from J, leaving 11 bases between. This CDR3 spans 14 amino acids. In DNA form, the CDR3 reads TGTGCCAGCTCACCCCCTTTAGGGGACAATGAGCAGTTCTTC. It specifies CASSPPLGDNEQFF.

This clonotype was counted many times. V and J are TRBV5-1 and TRBJ2-7, with 7 positions matching TRBD1. Unmatched junction bases numbered 8, after V lost 5 bases and J lost 3 bases. The CDR3 spans 14 residues. Germline CDR1 and CDR2: SGHRS and YFSETQ. CDR3 sequence: CASRTGTANYEQYF. The CDR3 DNA is TGCGCCAGCAGGACCGGGACAGCGAACTACGAGCAGTACTTC.